The clone carrying this T cell receptor (beta chain) turned up a few times. Its antigen is as yet unknown. The investigators reverse transcribed all of the isolated RNA, so they sequenced expressed TCRB transcripts. Only in-frame clones appear in the TCRdb table, and some are missing; sequencing was by immunoSEQ multiplex PCR. The table has approximately 160,000 clones, over 9% seen once. The data are from a study of beta chain features in type 1 diabetes. Study-wide background: Sorted cells from all samples, numbering about 98 million, were examined.

The CDR3 is 15 residues long. CDR1 and CDR2 (germline): SGHNT, YYREEE (reference sequence). With V trimmed by 10 bases and J by 2 bases, 11 bases remained unmatched. Overall study findings and caveats: Shorter TCRB CDR3s, moderately but significantly so, marked every one of the four CD4+ subsets in Type 1 diabetes patients. At VDJ recombination sites, type 1 diabetes patients had fewer insertions and more deleted nucleotides. In cDNA sequencing, cells with high TCR expression could be over-represented.

Input material: central memory CD4+ T cells from blood. This rearrangement joins TRBV5-4 to TRBJ1-4; TRBD1 aligns across 7 bases. The clonotype was recovered from a man aged 25 to 40 with type 1 diabetes. CDR3 protein: CASSQQGMTNEKLFF. CDR3 nucleotide sequence: TGTGCCTCTTCCCAACAGGGGATGACTAATGAAAAACTGTTTTTT.